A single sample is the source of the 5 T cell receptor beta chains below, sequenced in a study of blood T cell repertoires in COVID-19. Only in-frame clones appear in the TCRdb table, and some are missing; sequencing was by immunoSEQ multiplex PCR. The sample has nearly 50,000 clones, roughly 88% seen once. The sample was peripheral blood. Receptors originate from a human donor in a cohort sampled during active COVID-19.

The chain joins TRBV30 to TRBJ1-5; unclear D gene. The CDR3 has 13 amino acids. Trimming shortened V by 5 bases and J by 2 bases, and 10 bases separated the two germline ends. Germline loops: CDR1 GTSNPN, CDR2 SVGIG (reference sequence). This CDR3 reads CAWGPSGNQPQHF. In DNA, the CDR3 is TGTGCCTGGGGTCCAAGCGGCAATCAGCCCCAGCATTTT.

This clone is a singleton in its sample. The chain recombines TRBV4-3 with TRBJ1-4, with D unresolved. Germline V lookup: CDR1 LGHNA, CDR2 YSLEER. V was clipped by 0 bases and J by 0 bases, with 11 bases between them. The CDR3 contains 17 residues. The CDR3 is CASSQDRVETTNEKLFF. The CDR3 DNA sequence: TGCGCCAGCAGCCAAGATCGGGTAGAGACAACTAATGAAAAACTGTTTTTT.

The CDR3: CAIRGPGQGSYEQYF. DNA for the CDR3: TGTGCCATCAGGGGACCGGGACAGGGGTCCTACGAGCAGTACTTC. This rearrangement joins TRBV10-3 to TRBJ2-7; TRBD1 matches at 10 bases. Germline loops: CDR1 ENHRY, CDR2 SYGVKD. V trimming: 6 bases; J trimming: 1 base; junction bases outside the gene matches: 6. The CDR3 totals 15 residues.

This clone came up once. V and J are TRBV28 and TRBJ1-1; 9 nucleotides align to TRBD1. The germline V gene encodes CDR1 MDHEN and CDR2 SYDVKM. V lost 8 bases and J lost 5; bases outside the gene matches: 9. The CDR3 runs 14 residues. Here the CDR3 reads CASESTGGGTEAFF. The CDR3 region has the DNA TGTGCCAGCGAGTCGACAGGGGGGGGAACTGAAGCTTTCTTT.

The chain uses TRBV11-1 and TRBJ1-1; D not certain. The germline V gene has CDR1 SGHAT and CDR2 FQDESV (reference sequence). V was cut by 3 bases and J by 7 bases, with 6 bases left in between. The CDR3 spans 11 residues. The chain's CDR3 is CASSLQNEAFF. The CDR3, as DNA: TGTGCCAGCAGCTTGCAGAATGAAGCTTTCTTT.